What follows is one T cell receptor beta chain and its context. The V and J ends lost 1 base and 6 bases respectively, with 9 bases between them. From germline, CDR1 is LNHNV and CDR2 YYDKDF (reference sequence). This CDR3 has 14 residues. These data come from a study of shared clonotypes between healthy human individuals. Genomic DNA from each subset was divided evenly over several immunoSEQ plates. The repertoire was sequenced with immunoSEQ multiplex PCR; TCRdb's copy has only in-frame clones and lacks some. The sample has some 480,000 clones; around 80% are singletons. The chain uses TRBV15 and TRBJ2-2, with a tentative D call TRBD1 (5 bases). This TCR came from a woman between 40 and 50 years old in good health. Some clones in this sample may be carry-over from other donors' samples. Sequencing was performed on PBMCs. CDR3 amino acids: CATSRGTTAGELFF. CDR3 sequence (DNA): TGTGCCACCAGCAGAGGGACAACAGCCGGGGAGCTGTTTTTT.